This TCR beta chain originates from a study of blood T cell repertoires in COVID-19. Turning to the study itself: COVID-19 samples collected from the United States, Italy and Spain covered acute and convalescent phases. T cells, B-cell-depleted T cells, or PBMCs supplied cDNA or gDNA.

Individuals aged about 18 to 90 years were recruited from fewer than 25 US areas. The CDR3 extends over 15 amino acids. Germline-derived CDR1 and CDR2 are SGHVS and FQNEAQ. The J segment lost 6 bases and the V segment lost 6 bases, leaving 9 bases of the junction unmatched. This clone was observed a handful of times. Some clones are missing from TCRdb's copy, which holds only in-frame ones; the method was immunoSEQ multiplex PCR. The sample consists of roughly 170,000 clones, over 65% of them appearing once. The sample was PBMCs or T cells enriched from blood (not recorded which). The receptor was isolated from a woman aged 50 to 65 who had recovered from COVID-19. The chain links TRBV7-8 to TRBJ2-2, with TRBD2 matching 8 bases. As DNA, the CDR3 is TGTGCCAGCAGGGTAGCGGGATATACCGCCGGGGAGCTGTTTTTT. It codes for CASRVAGYTAGELFF.